The 3 T cell receptor beta chains below were found in one sample sequenced in a study of cytomegalovirus exposure and HLA in healthy donors. 60 Vbeta and 13 Jbeta primers were used in PCR. Measured with immunoSEQ multiplex PCR; TCRdb has only the in-frame clones, and not every one. This sample has 150,000 to 160,000 clones, with 60% to 85% found just once. The sequenced material came from PBMCs. The receptor set was obtained from a woman in her thirties or forties in good health and CMV-seronegative.

The rearrangement joins TRBV4-1 to TRBJ2-2, with 12 bases that match TRBD2. CDR1 is MGHRA, CDR2 YSYEKL, per germline. CDR3 length equals 17 residues. The V segment lost 1 base and the J segment 5 bases; nucleotides outside the gene matches: 5. CDR3: CASSQALAGGPTGELFF. The CDR3 DNA reads as TGCGCCAGCAGCCAAGCTCTAGCGGGGGGGCCAACCGGGGAGCTGTTTTTT.

This sequence joins TRBV29-1 and TRBJ1-1; unclear D gene. Germline V CDR1 and CDR2: SQVTM, ANQGSEA. Trimming took off 5 bases at V and 4 bases at J, with 8 bases between the two ends. The CDR3 extends over 11 amino acids. The CDR3 spells CSVSSVTEAFF. CDR3 nucleotide sequence: TGCAGCGTTAGTTCGGTCACTGAAGCTTTCTTT.

J is TRBJ2-3 and V is TRBV6-5; D not resolved. The V end lost 0 bases, the J end lost 0 bases, and 7 bases lay between the germline ends. The germline CDR1 and CDR2 sequences are MNHEY and SVGAGI. This CDR3 contains 15 residues. The CDR3 protein is CASSYSSFSTDTQYF. Here the CDR3 DNA reads TGTGCCAGCAGTTACTCTAGCTTTAGCACAGATACGCAGTATTTT.